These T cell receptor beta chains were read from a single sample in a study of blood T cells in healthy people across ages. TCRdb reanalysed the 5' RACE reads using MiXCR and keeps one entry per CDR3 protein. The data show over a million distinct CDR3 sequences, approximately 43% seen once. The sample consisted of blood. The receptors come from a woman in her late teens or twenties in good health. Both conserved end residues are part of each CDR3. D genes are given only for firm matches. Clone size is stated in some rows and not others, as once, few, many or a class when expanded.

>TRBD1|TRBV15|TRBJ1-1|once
CATSTTGVEAFF
TGTGCCACCAGTACCACAGGGGTTGAAGCTTTCTTT
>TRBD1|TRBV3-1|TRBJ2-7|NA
CASSAGTANYEQYF
TGTGCCAGCAGCGCCGGGACAGCGAATTACGAGCAGTACTTC
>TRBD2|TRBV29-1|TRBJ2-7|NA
CSVTPSGTYEQYF
TGCAGCGTGACCCCTAGCGGAACGTACGAGCAGTACTTC
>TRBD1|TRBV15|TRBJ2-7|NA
CATSKGTGEDSYEQYF
TGTGCCACCAGCAAAGGGACAGGGGAAGACTCCTACGAGCAGTACTTC
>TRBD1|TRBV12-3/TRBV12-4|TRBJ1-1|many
CASSPRQGWNTEAFF
TGTGCCAGCAGTCCCCGACAGGGGTGGAACACTGAAGCTTTCTTT
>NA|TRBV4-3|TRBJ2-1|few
CASSQLGADNEQFF
TGCGCCAGCAGCCAACTGGGAGCAGACAATGAGCAGTTCTTC
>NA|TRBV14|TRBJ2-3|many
CASSQEATDTQYF
TGTGCCAGCAGCCAAGAGGCTACAGATACGCAGTATTTT
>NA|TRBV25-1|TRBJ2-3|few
CASSEEETMEKSDTQYF
TGTGCCAGCAGTGAAGAGGAGACAATGGAGAAATCAGATACGCAGTATTTT
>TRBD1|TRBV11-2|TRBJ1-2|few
CASSLDRGTGGYGYTF
TGTGCCAGCAGCTTAGATCGGGGGACAGGGGGATATGGCTACACCTTC
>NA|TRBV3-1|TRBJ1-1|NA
CASSRGETEAFF
TGTGCCAGCAGCCGAGGGGAGACTGAAGCTTTCTTT
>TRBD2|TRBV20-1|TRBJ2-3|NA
CSANSPTSGDTDTQYF
TGCAGTGCTAATAGCCCGACTAGCGGGGACACAGATACGCAGTATTTT
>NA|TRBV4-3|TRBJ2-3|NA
CAGSQDKGLAADTQYF
TGCGCCGGCAGCCAAGATAAGGGATTAGCGGCGGATACGCAGTATTTT
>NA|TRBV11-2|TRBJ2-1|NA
CASSLGAMSSYNEQFF
TGTGCCAGCAGCTTAGGAGCGATGAGCTCCTACAATGAGCAGTTCTTC
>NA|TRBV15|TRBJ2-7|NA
CTTSPGTISYEQYF
TGTACCACCAGCCCCGGGACGATATCCTACGAGCAGTACTTC
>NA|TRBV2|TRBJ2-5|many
CASSEYQETQYF
TGTGCCAGCAGCGAGTACCAAGAGACCCAGTACTTC
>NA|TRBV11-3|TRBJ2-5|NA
CASSLDHEDEQYF
TGTGCCAGCAGCTTAGATCATGAGGATGAGCAGTACTTC
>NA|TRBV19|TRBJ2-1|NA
CASSMGDNEQFF
TGTGCCAGTAGTATGGGGGACAATGAGCAGTTCTTC
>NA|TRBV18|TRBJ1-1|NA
CASSPPRTGDTEAFF
TGTGCCAGCTCACCACCCCGCACCGGGGACACTGAAGCTTTCTTT
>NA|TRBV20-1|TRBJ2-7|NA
CSARDESSYNEQYF
TGCAGTGCTAGAGATGAAAGCTCCTACAATGAGCAGTACTTC
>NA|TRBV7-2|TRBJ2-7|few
CASSVGIVYEQYF
TGTGCCAGCAGCGTGGGAATAGTCTACGAGCAGTACTTC
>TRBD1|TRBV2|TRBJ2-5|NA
CASRSGQGSQYF
TGTGCCAGCAGATCGGGACAGGGGTCCCAGTACTTC
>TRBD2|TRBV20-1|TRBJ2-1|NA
CSARTTSGSSGEQFF
TGCAGTGCTAGAACGACTAGCGGGAGTTCGGGTGAGCAGTTCTTC
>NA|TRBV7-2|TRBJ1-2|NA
CASSPDSSNYGYTF
TGTGCCAGCAGCCCGGACAGTTCTAACTATGGCTACACCTTC
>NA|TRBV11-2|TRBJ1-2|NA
CASSVRRDSYGYTF
TGTGCCAGCAGCGTACGTAGAGATAGCTATGGCTACACCTTC
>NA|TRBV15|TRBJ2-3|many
CATSRDIGSTDTQYF
TGTGCCACCAGCAGAGATATAGGTAGCACAGATACGCAGTATTTT
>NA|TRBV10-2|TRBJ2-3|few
CASRGAFGTDTQYF
TGCGCCAGCAGGGGGGCATTCGGCACAGATACGCAGTATTTT
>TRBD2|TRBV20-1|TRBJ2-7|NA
CSARVVAGDKEQYF
TGCAGTGCTAGAGTGGTAGCGGGAGACAAGGAGCAGTACTTC
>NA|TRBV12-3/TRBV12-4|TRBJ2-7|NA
CASNMAGWTYEQYF
TGTGCCAGCAATATGGCGGGGTGGACCTACGAGCAGTACTTC
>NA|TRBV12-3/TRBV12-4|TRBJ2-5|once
CASSLVASFPGQETQYF
TGTGCCAGCAGTTTAGTGGCTAGCTTCCCGGGACAAGAGACCCAGTACTTC
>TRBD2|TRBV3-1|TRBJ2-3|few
CASSARGLAGGTDTQYF
TGTGCCAGCAGCGCCCGAGGTCTGGCGGGGGGCACAGATACGCAGTATTTT
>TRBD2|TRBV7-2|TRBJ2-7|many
CASSFRGRPSSYEQYF
TGTGCCAGCAGCTTTCGCGGGAGGCCGAGCTCCTACGAGCAGTACTTC
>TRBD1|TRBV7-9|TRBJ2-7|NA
CASSWTGIRYEQYF
TGTGCCAGCAGCTGGACAGGGATACGCTACGAGCAGTACTTC
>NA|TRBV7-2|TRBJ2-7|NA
CASSHPNYEQYF
TGTGCCAGCAGTCACCCAAACTACGAGCAGTACTTC
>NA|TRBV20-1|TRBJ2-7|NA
CSVKAGRYEQYF
TGCAGTGTTAAGGCAGGGCGCTACGAGCAGTACTTC
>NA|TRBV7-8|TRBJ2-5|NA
CASSLGIGETQYF
TGTGCCAGCAGCTTAGGCATTGGGGAGACCCAGTACTTC
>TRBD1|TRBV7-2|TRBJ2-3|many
CASSQGVDTQYF
TGTGCCAGCAGCCAGGGGGTAGATACGCAGTATTTT
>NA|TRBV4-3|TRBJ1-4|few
CASSQDPQGGEKLFF
TGCGCCAGCAGCCAAGATCCTCAGGGAGGTGAAAAACTGTTTTTT
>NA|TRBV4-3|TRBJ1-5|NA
CASSQDSGTGNQPQHF
TGCGCCAGCAGCCAAGATTCCGGGACCGGGAATCAACCCCAGCATTTT
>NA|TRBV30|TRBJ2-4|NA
CAWSSSTQRHPRGEQYF
TGTGCCTGGAGTTCCTCAACCCAAAGACATCCCAGGGGTGAGCAGTACTTC
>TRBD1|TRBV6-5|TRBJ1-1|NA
CASRFWTGGDTEAFF
TGTGCCAGCAGGTTTTGGACAGGGGGGGACACTGAAGCTTTCTTT
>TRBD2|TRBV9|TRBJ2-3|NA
CASGPMTSGGASDTQYF
TGTGCCAGCGGCCCGATGACTAGCGGGGGGGCCTCGGATACGCAGTATTTT